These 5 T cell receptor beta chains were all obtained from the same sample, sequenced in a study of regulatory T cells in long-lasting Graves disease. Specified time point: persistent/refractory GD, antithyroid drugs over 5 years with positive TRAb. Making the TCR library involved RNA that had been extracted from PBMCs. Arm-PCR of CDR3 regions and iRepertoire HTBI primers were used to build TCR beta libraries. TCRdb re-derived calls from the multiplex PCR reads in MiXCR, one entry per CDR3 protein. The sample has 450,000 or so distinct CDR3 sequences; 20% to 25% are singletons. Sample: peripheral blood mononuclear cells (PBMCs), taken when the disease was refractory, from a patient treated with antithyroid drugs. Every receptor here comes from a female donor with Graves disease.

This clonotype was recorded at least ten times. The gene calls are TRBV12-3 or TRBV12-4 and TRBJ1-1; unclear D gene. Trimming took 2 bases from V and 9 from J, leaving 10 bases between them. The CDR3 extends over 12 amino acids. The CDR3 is CASSLMAGKAFF. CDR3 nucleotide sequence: TGTGCCAGCAGTTTAATGGCAGGAAAAGCTTTCTTT.

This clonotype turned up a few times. The CDR3 bases are TGCAGTGCTAGTCCGGGGAAAGGCATTCAGTACTTC. Its protein is CSASPGKGIQYF. The V call is TRBV20-1, the J call TRBJ2-4; D is perhaps TRBD2 (5 bases). The CDR3 covers 12 residues. CDR1 and CDR2 from the germline V gene are DFQATT and SNEGSKA (reference sequence). V lost 3 bases and J 9 bases, leaving 12 bases between the germline ends.

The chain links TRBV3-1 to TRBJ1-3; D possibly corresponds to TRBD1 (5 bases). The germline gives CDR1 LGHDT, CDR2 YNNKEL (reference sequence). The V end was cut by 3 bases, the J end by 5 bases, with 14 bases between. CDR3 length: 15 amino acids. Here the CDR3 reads CASSHLGATRNTIYF. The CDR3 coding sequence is TGTGCCAGCAGCCACCTAGGGGCCACGCGAAACACCATATATTTT.

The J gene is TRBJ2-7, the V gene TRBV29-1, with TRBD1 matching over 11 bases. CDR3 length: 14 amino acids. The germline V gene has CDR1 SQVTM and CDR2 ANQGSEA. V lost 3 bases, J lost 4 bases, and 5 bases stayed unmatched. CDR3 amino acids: CSVDGGTGGYEQYF. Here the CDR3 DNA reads TGCAGCGTTGATGGGGGGACAGGGGGGTACGAGCAGTACTTC.

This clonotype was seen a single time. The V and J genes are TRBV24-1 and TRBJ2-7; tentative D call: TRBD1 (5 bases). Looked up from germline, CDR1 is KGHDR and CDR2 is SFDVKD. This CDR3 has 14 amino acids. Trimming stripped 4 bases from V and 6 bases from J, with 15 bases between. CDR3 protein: CATSEGRALSEQYF. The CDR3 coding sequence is TGTGCCACCAGTGAAGGCAGGGCCCTCTCCGAGCAGTACTTC.